This TCR beta chain was sequenced during a study of shared T cell receptors in the human thymus. This CDR3 is 19 amino acids long. Germline V gene lookup returns CDR1 SGHRS and CDR2 YFSETQ. J was trimmed by 2 bases and V by 4 bases; bases with no gene match: 18. TCRdb's copy holds only in-frame clones and misses some; the assay was immunoSEQ multiplex PCR. The data hold about 710,000 clones, with around 87% observed a single time. About this clone itself: Different DNA sequences within this sample yield the same CDR3.

These data were also reused for a study on human thymus T cells. Per that study: Thymus specimens were resections from corrective heart surgery. Repertoires sampled from thymus and blood appeared biased in V and J gene usage.

The sample was thymocytes. This sequence originates from a boy younger than two with a congenital heart defect. This sequence joins TRBV5-1 and TRBJ2-7, with TRBD2 identical over 10 bases. The CDR3 DNA reads TGCGCCAGCAGCCTCCACCACTCCCCTAGCGGGAGAGGGGCCTACGAGCAGTACTTC. Protein sequence: CASSLHHSPSGRGAYEQYF.